This section outlines one T cell receptor (beta chain) sequence together with its context. The antigen is not known. This sample stems from a study of shared clonotypes between healthy human individuals. Overall study context: Donors, aged 18 to 49, were a couple of women and three men. Researchers assigned three CD4 naive, three CD4 memory, two CD8 naive and one CD8 memory plate to each donor.

Produced via immunoSEQ multiplex PCR; TCRdb's table is partial and in-frame only. There are some 580,000 clones in the sample; more than 95% occur only once, and around 0.3% lies in the top ten. Study-level points and caveats: Generation probability values for non-shared clonotypes were lower than those for clonotypes shared by all four donors. Among several donors, roughly 5% of naive CD4 clonotypes were found in common.

This CDR3 spans 16 amino acids. Unmatched junction bases numbered 11, after V lost 5 bases and J lost 5 bases. Per germline, CDR1 SGHVS and CDR2 FQNEAQ. Naive CD8 cells, CD45RO-negative and positively selected for CCR7, excluded terminally differentiated effector memory CD45RA+ cells. The clonotype originates from a young man in good health. The chain couples TRBV7-8 to TRBJ2-5, with 10 bases lining up with TRBD1. Sequenced material: naive CD8+ T cells sorted from blood. CDR3 region: CASSPYKTGGEETQYF. In DNA form, the CDR3 reads TGTGCCAGCAGCCCCTATAAGACAGGGGGCGAGGAGACCCAGTACTTC.